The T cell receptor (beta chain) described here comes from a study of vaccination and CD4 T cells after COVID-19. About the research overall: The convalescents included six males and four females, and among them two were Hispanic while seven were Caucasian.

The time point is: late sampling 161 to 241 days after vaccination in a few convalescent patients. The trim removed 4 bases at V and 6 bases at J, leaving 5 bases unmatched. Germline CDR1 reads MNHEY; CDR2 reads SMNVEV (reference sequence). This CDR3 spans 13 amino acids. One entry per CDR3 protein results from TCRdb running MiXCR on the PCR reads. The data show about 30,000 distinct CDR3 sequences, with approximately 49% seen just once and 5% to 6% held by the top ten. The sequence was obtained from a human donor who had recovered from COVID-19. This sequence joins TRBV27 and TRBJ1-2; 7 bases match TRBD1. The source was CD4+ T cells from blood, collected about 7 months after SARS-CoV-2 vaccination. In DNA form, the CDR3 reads TGTGCCAGCAGTTACCTGACAGGGAATGGCTACACCTTC. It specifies CASSYLTGNGYTF.